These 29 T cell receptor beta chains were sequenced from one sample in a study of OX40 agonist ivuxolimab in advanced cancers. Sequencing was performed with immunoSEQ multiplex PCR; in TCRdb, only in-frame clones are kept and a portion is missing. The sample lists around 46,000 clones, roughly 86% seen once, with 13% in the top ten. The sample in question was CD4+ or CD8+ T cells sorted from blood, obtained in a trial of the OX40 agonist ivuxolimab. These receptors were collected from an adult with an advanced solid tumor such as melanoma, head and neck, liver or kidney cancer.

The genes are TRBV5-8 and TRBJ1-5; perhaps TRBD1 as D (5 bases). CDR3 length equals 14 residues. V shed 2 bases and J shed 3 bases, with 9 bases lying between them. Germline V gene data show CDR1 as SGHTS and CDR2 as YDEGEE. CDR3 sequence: CASSFGGINQPQHF. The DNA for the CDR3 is TGTGCCAGCAGCTTCGGGGGAATCAATCAGCCCCAGCATTTT.

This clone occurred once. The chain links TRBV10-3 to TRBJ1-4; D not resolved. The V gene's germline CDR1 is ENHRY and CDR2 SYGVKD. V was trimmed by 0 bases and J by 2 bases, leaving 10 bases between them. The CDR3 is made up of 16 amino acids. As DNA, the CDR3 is TGTGCCATCAGTGAGTCGGCGGTCCCCACTAATGAAAAACTGTTTTTT. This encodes CAISESAVPTNEKLFF.

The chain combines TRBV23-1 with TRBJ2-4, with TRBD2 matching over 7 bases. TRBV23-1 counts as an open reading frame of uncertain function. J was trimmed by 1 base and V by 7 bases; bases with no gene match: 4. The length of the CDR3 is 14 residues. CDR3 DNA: TGCGCCAGCAAAGGGCGGGGGGCCAAAAACATTCAGTACTTC. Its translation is CASKGRGAKNIQYF.

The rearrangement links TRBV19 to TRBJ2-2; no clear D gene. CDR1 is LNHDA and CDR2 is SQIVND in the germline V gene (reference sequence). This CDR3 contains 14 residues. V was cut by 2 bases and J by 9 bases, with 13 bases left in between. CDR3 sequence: CASSIRGQRRELFF. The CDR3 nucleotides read TGTGCCAGTAGTATAAGAGGTCAGCGTCGGGAGCTGTTTTTT.

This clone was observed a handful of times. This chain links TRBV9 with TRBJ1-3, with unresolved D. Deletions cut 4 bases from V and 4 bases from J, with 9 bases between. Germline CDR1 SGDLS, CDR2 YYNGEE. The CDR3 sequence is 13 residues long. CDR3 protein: CASSLAEGNTIYF. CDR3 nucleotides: TGTGCCAGCAGCTTGGCGGAGGGAAACACCATATATTTT.

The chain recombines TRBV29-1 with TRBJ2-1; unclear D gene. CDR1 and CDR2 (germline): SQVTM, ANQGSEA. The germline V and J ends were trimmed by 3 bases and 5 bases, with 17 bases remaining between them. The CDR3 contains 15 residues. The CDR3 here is CSVDGRLRINNEQFF. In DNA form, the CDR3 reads TGCAGCGTTGATGGTCGGCTACGGATAAACAATGAGCAGTTCTTC.

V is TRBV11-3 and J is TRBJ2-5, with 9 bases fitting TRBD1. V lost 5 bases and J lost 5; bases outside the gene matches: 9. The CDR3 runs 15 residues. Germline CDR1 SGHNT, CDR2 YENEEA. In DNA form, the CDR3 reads TGTGCCAGCAGCCCTGGACGGACAGGGGCTGAGACCCAGTACTTC. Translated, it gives CASSPGRTGAETQYF.

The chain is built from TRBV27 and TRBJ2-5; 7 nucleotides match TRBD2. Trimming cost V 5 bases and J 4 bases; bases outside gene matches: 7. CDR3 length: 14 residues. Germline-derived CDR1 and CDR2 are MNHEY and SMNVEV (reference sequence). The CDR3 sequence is CASSVRREGETQYF. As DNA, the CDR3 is TGTGCCAGCAGTGTAAGGAGGGAGGGAGAGACCCAGTACTTC.

The chain's CDR3 is CASSYLTGQGYGYTF. In DNA, the CDR3 is TGTGCCAGCAGCTATCTGACGGGACAGGGGTATGGCTACACCTTC. The chain combines TRBV13 with TRBJ1-2; 10 nucleotides line up with TRBD1. From germline, CDR1 is PRHDT and CDR2 FYEKMQ (reference sequence). V lost 4 bases, J lost 5 bases, and 7 bases stayed unmatched. The CDR3 spans 15 residues.

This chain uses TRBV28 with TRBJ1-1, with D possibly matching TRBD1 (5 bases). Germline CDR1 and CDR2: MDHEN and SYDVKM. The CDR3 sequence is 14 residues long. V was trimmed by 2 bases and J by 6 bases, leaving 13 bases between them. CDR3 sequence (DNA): TGTGCCAGCAGTTTACTCTCGGGGCAGGCTGAAGCTTTCTTT. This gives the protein CASSLLSGQAEAFF. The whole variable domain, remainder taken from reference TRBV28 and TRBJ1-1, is DVKVTQSSRYLVKRTGEKVFLECVQDMDHENMFWYRQDPGLGLRLIYFSYDVKMKEKGDIPEGYSVSREKKERFSLILESASTNQTSMYLCASSLLSGQAEAFFGQGTRLTVV.

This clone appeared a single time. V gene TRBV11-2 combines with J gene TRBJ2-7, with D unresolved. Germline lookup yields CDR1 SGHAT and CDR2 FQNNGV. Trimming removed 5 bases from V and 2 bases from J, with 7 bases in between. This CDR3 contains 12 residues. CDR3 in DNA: TGTGCCAGCAGCCCCGGAGCCTACGAGCAGTACTTC. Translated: CASSPGAYEQYF.

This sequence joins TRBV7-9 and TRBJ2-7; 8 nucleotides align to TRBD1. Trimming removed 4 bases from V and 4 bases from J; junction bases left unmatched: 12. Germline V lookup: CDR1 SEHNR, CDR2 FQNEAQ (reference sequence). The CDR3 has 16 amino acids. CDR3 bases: TGTGCCAGCAGCTCACCCGGGACAGGTCCCTTTTACGAGCAGTACTTC. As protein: CASSSPGTGPFYEQYF.

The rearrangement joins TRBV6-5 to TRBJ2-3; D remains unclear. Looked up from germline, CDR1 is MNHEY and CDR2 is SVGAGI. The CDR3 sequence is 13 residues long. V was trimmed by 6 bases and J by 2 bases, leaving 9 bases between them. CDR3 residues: CASRYEATDTQYF. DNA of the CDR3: TGTGCCAGCAGGTACGAAGCCACAGATACGCAGTATTTT.

CDR3 sequence reads: CASNLGDSPYEQYF. CDR3 coding DNA: TGTGCCAGCAACCTTGGGGACAGTCCCTACGAGCAGTACTTC. The rearrangement links TRBV5-4 to TRBJ2-7; 7 bases are a match to TRBD1. Germline V gene data show CDR1 as SGHNT and CDR2 as YYREEE (reference sequence). V lost 6 bases and J lost 2; bases outside the gene matches: 8. The CDR3 runs 14 residues.

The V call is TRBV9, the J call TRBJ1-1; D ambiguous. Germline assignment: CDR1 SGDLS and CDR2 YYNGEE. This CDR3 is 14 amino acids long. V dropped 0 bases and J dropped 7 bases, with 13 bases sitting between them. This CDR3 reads CASSVASSPSEAFF. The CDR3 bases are TGTGCCAGCAGCGTAGCGTCGTCCCCAAGTGAAGCTTTCTTT.

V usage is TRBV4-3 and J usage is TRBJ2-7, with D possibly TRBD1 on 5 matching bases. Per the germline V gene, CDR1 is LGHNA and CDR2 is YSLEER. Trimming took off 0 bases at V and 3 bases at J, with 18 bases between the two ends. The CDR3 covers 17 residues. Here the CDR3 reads CASSQDARGAGFYEQYF. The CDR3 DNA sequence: TGCGCCAGCAGCCAAGACGCTCGTGGGGCAGGGTTCTACGAGCAGTACTTC.

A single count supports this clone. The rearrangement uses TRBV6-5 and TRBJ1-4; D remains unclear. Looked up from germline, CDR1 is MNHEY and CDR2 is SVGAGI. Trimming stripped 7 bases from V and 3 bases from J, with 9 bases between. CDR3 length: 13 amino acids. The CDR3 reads CASTLGPNEKLFF. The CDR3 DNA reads TGTGCCAGCACCCTGGGTCCTAATGAAAAACTGTTTTTT.

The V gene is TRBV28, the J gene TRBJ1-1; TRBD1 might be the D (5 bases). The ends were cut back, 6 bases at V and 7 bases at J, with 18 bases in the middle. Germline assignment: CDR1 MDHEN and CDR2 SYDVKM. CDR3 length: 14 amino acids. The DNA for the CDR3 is TGTGCCAGCAGCTCCTCGACAGTCTCCTATGAAGCTTTCTTT. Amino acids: CASSSSTVSYEAFF.

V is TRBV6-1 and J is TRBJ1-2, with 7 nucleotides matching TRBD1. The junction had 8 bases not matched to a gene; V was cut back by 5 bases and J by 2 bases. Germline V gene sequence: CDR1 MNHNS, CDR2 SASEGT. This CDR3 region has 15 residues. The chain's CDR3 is CASSSTGEENYGYTF. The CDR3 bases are TGTGCCAGCAGTTCAACAGGGGAGGAGAACTATGGCTACACCTTC.

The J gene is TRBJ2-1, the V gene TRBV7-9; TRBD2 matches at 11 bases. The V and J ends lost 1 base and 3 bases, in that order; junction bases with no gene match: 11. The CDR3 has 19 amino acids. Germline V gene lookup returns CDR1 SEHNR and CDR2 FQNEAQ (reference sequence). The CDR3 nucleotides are TGTGCCAGCAGCTTAGGCGATCTAGCGGGGGGAAGCTTCTACAATGAGCAGTTCTTC. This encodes CASSLGDLAGGSFYNEQFF.

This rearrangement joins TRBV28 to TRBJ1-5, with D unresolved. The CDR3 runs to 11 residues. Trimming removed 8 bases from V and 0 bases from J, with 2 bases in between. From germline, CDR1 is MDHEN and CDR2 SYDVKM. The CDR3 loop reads CASYSNQPQHF. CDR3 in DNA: TGTGCCAGCTATAGCAATCAGCCCCAGCATTTT.

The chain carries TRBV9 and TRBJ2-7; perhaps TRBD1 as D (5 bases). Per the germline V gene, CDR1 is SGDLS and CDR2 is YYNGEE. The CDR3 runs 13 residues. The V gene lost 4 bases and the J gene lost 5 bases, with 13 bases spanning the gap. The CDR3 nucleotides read TGTGCCAGCAGCATTCAGGGATTGGACGAGCAGTACTTC. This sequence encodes CASSIQGLDEQYF. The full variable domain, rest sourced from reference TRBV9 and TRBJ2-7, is DSGVTQTPKHLITATGQRVTLRCSPRSGDLSVYWYQQSLDQGLQFLIQYYNGEERAKGNILERFSAQQFPDLHSELNLSSLELGDSALYFCASSIQGLDEQYFGPGTRLTVT.

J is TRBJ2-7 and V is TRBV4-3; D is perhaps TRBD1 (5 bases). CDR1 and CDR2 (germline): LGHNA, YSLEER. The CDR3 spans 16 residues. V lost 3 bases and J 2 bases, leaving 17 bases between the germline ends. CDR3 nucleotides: TGCGCCAGCAGCCATCCAGGGAAGAGGAATACCTACGAGCAGTACTTC. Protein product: CASSHPGKRNTYEQYF.

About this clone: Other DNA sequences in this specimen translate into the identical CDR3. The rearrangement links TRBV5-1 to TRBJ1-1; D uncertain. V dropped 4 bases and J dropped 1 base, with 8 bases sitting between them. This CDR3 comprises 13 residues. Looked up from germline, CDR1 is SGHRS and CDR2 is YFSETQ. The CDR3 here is CASSLGPNTEAFF. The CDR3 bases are TGCGCCAGCAGCCTAGGGCCGAACACTGAAGCTTTCTTT.

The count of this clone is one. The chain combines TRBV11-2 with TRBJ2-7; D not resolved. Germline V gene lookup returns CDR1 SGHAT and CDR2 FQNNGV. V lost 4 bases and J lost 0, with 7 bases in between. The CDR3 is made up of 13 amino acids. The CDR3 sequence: CASSSLSSYEQYF. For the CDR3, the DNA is TGTGCCAGCAGCTCCCTTAGCTCCTACGAGCAGTACTTC. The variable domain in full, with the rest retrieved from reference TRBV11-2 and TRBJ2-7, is EAGVAQSPRYKIIEKRQSVAFWCNPISGHATLYWYQQILGQGPKLLIQFQNNGVVDDSQLPKDRFSAERLKGVDSTLKIQPAKLEDSAVYLCASSSLSSYEQYFGPGTRLTVT.

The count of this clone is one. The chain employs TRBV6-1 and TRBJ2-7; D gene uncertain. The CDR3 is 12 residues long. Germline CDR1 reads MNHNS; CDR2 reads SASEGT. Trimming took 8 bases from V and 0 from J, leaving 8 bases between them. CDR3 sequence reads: CASVLSSYEQYF. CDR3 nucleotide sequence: TGTGCCAGCGTGCTGAGCTCCTACGAGCAGTACTTC.

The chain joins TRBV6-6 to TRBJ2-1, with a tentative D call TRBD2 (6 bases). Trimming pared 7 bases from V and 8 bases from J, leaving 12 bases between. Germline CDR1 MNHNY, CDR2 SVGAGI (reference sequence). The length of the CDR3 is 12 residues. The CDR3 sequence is CASTWGGDEQFF. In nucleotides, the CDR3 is TGTGCCAGCACGTGGGGCGGGGATGAGCAGTTCTTC.

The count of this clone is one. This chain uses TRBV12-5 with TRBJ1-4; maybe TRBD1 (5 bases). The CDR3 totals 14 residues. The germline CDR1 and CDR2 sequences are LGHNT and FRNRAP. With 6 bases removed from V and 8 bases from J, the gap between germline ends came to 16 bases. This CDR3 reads CASGPWGFEEKLFF. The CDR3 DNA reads TGTGCTAGTGGCCCTTGGGGCTTCGAGGAAAAACTGTTTTTT. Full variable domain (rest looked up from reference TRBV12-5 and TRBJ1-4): DARVTQTPRHKVTEMGQEVTMRCQPILGHNTVFWYRQTMMQGLELLAYFRNRAPLDDSGMPKDRFSAEMPDATLATLKIQPSEPRDSAVYFCASGPWGFEEKLFFGSGTQLSVL.

Here the CDR3 reads CASSQQGPTYGYTF. The CDR3 nucleotides are TGTGCCAGCAGCCAACAGGGTCCTACCTATGGCTACACCTTC. The V and J genes are TRBV9 and TRBJ1-2, with a weak D call TRBD1 (6 bases). Looked up from germline, CDR1 is SGDLS and CDR2 is YYNGEE. Trimming removed 4 bases at V and 4 bases at J, with 14 bases between. This CDR3 contains 14 residues.